One TCR beta chain is described in this entry. Antigen specificity is unknown. The data stem from a study of cytomegalovirus exposure and HLA in healthy donors. Between the trimmed V and J ends, which lost 0 bases and 0 bases, there was a span of 10 bases. Germline CDR1 SGDLS, CDR2 YYNGEE. The CDR3 runs 16 residues. Study-level points and caveats: Within an earlier analysis, most TCR beta V segments proved productive either about 90% or about 30% of the time. A classifier reportedly called cytomegalovirus status with high sensitivity and specificity. Cytomegalovirus-associated TCR beta chains were listed, numbering over 150.

This PCR relied on a set of 60 Vbeta primers and 13 Jbeta primers. Profiled with immunoSEQ multiplex PCR; TCRdb holds only in-frame clones, not every one. Of fewer than 250,000 clones listed, around 79% are singletons. The chain carries TRBV9 and TRBJ2-1, with D possibly TRBD2 on 5 matching bases. What was sequenced was PBMCs. The clonotype originates from a young woman in good health and CMV-seronegative. The CDR3, as DNA: TGTGCCAGCAGCGTAGCGACGGCGGGCTCCTACAATGAGCAGTTCTTC. It yields the protein CASSVATAGSYNEQFF.